These 12 T cell receptor beta chains were sequenced from one sample in a study of blood T cell repertoires in COVID-19. TCRdb's copy holds only in-frame clones and misses some; the assay was immunoSEQ multiplex PCR. Here the sample spans roughly 95,000 clones, about 86% being singletons. The specimen was peripheral blood. All receptors come from a man aged 55 to 69 with acute or convalescent COVID-19.

The chain is built from TRBV6-1 and TRBJ2-7; tentative D call: TRBD2 (6 bases). V was shortened by 1 base and J by 6 bases, with 10 bases between the two germline ends. This CDR3 spans 13 amino acids. The germline V gene has CDR1 MNHNS and CDR2 SASEGT. The CDR3 sequence: CASSEVVGGEQYV. The CDR3 DNA is TGTGCCAGCAGTGAAGTGGTGGGAGGCGAGCAGTACGTC.

V usage is TRBV7-9 and J usage is TRBJ2-1; possible D gene TRBD2, 5 bases. The CDR3 is 13 residues long. Germline V lookup: CDR1 SEHNR, CDR2 FQNEAQ (reference sequence). The V end was cut by 1 base, the J end by 7 bases, with 8 bases between. The CDR3 DNA follows: TGTGCCAGCAGCTTAGTAGGACTGAATGAGCAGTTCTTC. It translates to CASSLVGLNEQFF. Full variable domain (missing parts from reference TRBV7-9 and TRBJ2-1): DTGVSQNPRHKITKRGQNVTFRCDPISEHNRLYWYRQTLGQGPEFLTYFQNEAQLEKSRLLSDRFSAERPKGSFSTLEIQRTEQGDSAMYLCASSLVGLNEQFFGPGTRLTVL.

The chain carries TRBV5-4 and TRBJ2-5; possibly TRBD1 for D (5 bases). From germline, CDR1 is SGHNT and CDR2 YYREEE (reference sequence). The V end was cut by 0 bases, the J end by 1 base, with 7 bases between. CDR3 length equals 14 residues. The CDR3 DNA reads as TGTGCCAGCAGCTTGGCTGGGGCCCAAGAGACCCAGTACTTC. Its protein is CASSLAGAQETQYF.

The rearrangement joins TRBV9 to TRBJ2-1, with 11 bases identical to TRBD2. CDR1 is SGDLS and CDR2 is YYNGEE in the germline V gene. This CDR3 contains 13 residues. The junction had 2 bases not matched to a gene; V was cut back by 3 bases and J by 9 bases. This chain's CDR3 is CASSAGTSGEQFF. CDR3 DNA: TGTGCCAGCAGCGCAGGGACTAGCGGTGAGCAGTTCTTC.

DNA of the CDR3: TGTGCCAGCGGTTCGGGACTCGCGCCCAATGAGCAGTTCTTC. Translating gives CASGSGLAPNEQFF. This chain connects TRBV11-2 to TRBJ2-1; D perhaps matches TRBD2 (6 bases). Deletions cut 8 bases from V and 6 bases from J, with 17 bases between. Germline values: CDR1 SGHAT, CDR2 FQNNGV. This CDR3 has 14 residues.

This chain joins TRBV23-1 and TRBJ2-5; possibly TRBD1 for D (6 bases). TRBV23-1 has ORF status, its function being uncertain. The V end lost 0 bases, the J end lost 2 bases, and 13 bases lay between the germline ends. CDR3 length equals 16 residues. In nucleotides, the CDR3 is TGCGCCAGCAGTCAATCGAGGGTCGACAGGCAAGAGACCCAGTACTTC. This gives the protein CASSQSRVDRQETQYF.

The chain combines TRBV7-9 with TRBJ2-2; tentatively, D is TRBD1 (6 bases). The CDR3 runs 14 residues. Germline CDR1 and CDR2: SEHNR and FQNEAQ (reference sequence). Trimming took off 11 bases at V and 7 bases at J, with 20 bases between the two ends. CDR3 coding DNA: TGTGCCCGCCCAGGGGCGCCCGGTGGCGGGGAGCTGTTTTTT. Protein: CARPGAPGGGELFF. The full variable domain, rest sourced from reference TRBV7-9 and TRBJ2-2, is DTGVSQNPRHKITKRGQNVTFRCDPISEHNRLYWYRQTLGQGPEFLTYFQNEAQLEKSRLLSDRFSAERPKGSFSTLEIQRTEQGDSAMYLCARPGAPGGGELFFGEGSRLTVL.

The genes are TRBV5-1 and TRBJ1-2; 8 bases agree with TRBD1. Germline trimming cut 0 bases from V and 5 bases from J; bases unmatched to any gene: 3. Germline V gives CDR1 SGHRS, CDR2 YFSETQ. The CDR3 runs 14 residues. The CDR3 spells CASSLGTGLYGYTF. The CDR3 DNA reads as TGCGCCAGCAGCTTGGGGACAGGGTTATATGGCTACACCTTC.

The V call is TRBV3-1 (or the pseudogene TRBV3-2), the J call TRBJ2-2, with 8 bases fitting TRBD1. V shed 2 bases, J shed 4 bases, and the junction held 6 bases outside the gene matches. This CDR3 region has 16 residues. Germline V CDR1 and CDR2: LGHDT, YNNKEL (reference sequence). The CDR3 DNA follows: TGTGCCAGCAGCCAACCCAGGGGGACAGGCACCGGGGAGCTGTTTTTT. It yields the protein CASSQPRGTGTGELFF.

J is TRBJ1-2 and V is TRBV7-8, with 9 bases matching TRBD1. Looked up from germline, CDR1 is SGHVS and CDR2 is FQNEAQ. The CDR3 is 13 residues long. V gave up 5 bases and J gave up 5 bases; unmatched junction bases: 3. CDR3 region: CASSPGQGYGYTF. The CDR3 DNA reads as TGTGCCAGCAGCCCGGGACAGGGATATGGCTACACCTTC.

The chain uses TRBV30 and TRBJ2-3, with a tentative D call TRBD1 (5 bases). The V and J ends lost 4 bases and 6 bases respectively, with 20 bases between them. The CDR3 is 15 residues long. Germline CDR1 and CDR2: GTSNPN and SVGIG (reference sequence). CDR3 nucleotides: TGTGCCTGGAAAACGGCAGGGCGGTATTTGGATACGCAGTATTTT. Amino acids: CAWKTAGRYLDTQYF.

This chain joins TRBV2 and TRBJ1-4; a weak D match, TRBD1 (6 bases). CDR3 length: 15 residues. V lost 6 bases and J 6 bases, leaving 17 bases between the germline ends. Germline-derived CDR1 and CDR2 are SNHLY and FYNNEI. Here the CDR3 reads CASSYSSQGDEKLFF. The DNA for the CDR3 is TGTGCCAGCAGCTATTCATCACAGGGCGATGAAAAACTGTTTTTT.